Below, 7 T cell receptor beta chains from the same sample are listed, as sequenced in a study of blood T cell repertoires in COVID-19. The protocol was immunoSEQ multiplex PCR, while the TCRdb copy is restricted to in-frame clones and leaves out a portion. The data show about 220,000 clones, with more than 65% seen just once and 2.3% held by the top ten. Sequencing was carried out using peripheral blood. These receptors were obtained from a woman aged 55-70 years with acute or convalescent COVID-19.

The chain links TRBV20-1 to TRBJ2-2; 8 bases are shared with TRBD2. Germline trimming cut 3 bases from V and 7 bases from J; bases unmatched to any gene: 10. The CDR3 covers 15 residues. Germline loops: CDR1 DFQATT, CDR2 SNEGSKA (reference sequence). The CDR3 sequence: CSASLLRGDHGELFF. The CDR3 bases are TGCAGTGCTAGTCTATTGCGGGGGGATCACGGGGAGCTGTTTTTT.

This chain uses TRBV4-2 with TRBJ1-5; no firm D call. This CDR3 contains 15 residues. The germline V gene encodes CDR1 LGHNA and CDR2 YNFKEQ. Trimming left V 0 bases short and J 1 base short, with 7 bases between. CDR3 protein: CASSQDAGSNQPQHF. The CDR3 DNA is TGTGCCAGCAGCCAAGATGCAGGAAGCAATCAGCCCCAGCATTTT.

This rearrangement joins TRBV4-2 to TRBJ2-1, with 8 bases fitting TRBD2. This CDR3 spans 21 amino acids. Germline V gives CDR1 LGHNA, CDR2 YNFKEQ. V lost 1 base and J lost 4; bases outside the gene matches: 21. In DNA, the CDR3 is TGTGCCAGCAGCCAAGGAGGGGCGGGCGGACCAGTTAGCGGGATGTACAATGAGCAGTTCTTC. Translated, it gives CASSQGGAGGPVSGMYNEQFF.

The chain joins TRBV3-1 (or the pseudogene TRBV3-2) to TRBJ1-2, with D perhaps matching TRBD1 (5 bases). V shed 2 bases and J shed 2 bases, with 12 bases lying between them. The germline gives CDR1 LGHDT, CDR2 YNNKEL (reference sequence). CDR3 length equals 15 residues. As DNA, the CDR3 is TGTGCCAGCAGCCAAATTGCAGGGAACAACTATGGCTACACCTTC. This codes for CASSQIAGNNYGYTF.

The chain is built from TRBV30 and TRBJ1-2; possible D gene TRBD1, 6 bases. V shed 3 bases and J shed 0 bases, with 26 bases lying between them. CDR1 and CDR2 from the germline V gene are GTSNPN and SVGIG (reference sequence). The length of the CDR3 is 19 residues. The CDR3 DNA reads TGTGCCTGGAGGGACTTAGGGGTAGGGACACCCTCTCCTAACTATGGCTACACCTTC. This sequence encodes CAWRDLGVGTPSPNYGYTF. The full variable domain, its missing parts supplied by reference TRBV30 and TRBJ1-2, is SQTIHQWPATLVQPVGSPLSLECTVEGTSNPNLYWYRQAAGRGLQLLFYSVGIGQISSEVPQNLSASRPQDRQFILSSKKLLLSDSGFYLCAWRDLGVGTPSPNYGYTFGSGTRLTVV.

The gene calls are TRBV5-5 and TRBJ1-2; 10 bases line up with TRBD1. In germline, CDR1 is SGHKS, CDR2 YYEKEE (reference sequence). CDR3 length: 16 amino acids. V dropped 2 bases and J dropped 8; count of bases not matched to a gene: 12. The CDR3 loop is CASSLKGQGHFYGYTF. The CDR3 nucleotides read TGTGCCAGCAGCTTAAAGGGACAGGGGCACTTTTACGGCTACACCTTC. Using reference TRBV5-5 and TRBJ1-2 for the parts outside the CDR3, the full variable domain is DAGVTQSPTHLIKTRGQQVTLRCSPISGHKSVSWYQQVLGQGPQFIFQYYEKEERGRGNFPDRFSARQFPNYSSELNVNALLLGDSALYLCASSLKGQGHFYGYTFGSGTRLTVV.

The J gene is TRBJ1-2, the V gene TRBV6-5, with TRBD1 matching 8 bases. The CDR3 spans 14 residues. Per the germline V gene, CDR1 is MNHEY and CDR2 is SVGAGI. The V gene end was trimmed by 7 bases and the J gene end by 6 bases; junction bases not matched to a gene: 10. CDR3 DNA: TGTGCCAGCACCGAAAGACAGGGGTTGGATGGCTACACCTTC. It specifies CASTERQGLDGYTF.